This T cell receptor beta chain was found in a study of blood T cell repertoires in COVID-19. Across the study: The United States, Italy and Spain were the sources of the acute and convalescent COVID-19 samples. Sources were T cells, B-cell-depleted T cells, or PBMCs; the material itself was cDNA or gDNA.

In the source study's methods: Amplification with reference gene primers provided the estimates of nucleated cell counts. Using immunoSEQ multiplex PCR, the repertoire was profiled, and TCRdb retains in-frame clones only, with some absent. V and J calls plus clone size are reproduced from that table; the DNA served to infer D and trimming. The sample has 99,000 or so clones, approximately 80% seen once. The CDR3 has 13 residues. Looked up from germline, CDR1 is WSHSY and CDR2 is SAAADI. Trimming shortened V by 6 bases and J by 1 base, and 9 bases separated the two germline ends. The V and J genes are TRBV10-2 and TRBJ1-1; D remains ambiguous. The receptor was derived from a man between 60 and 75 years old with acute or convalescent COVID-19. Sequences were obtained from peripheral blood. The DNA of the CDR3 is TGCGCCAGCAGACCCGAGGGGAACACTGAAGCTTTCTTT. It yields the protein CASRPEGNTEAFF.